This T cell receptor (beta chain) was sequenced for a study of cytomegalovirus exposure and HLA in healthy donors (dated by TCRdb to between 2016 and 2019). Concerning the study at large: In an earlier analysis of 587 of the donors, 276 Gb of sequence data and about 110 million unique TCR beta sequences from 150 million to 200 million T cells were reported. Among the roughly 400 genotyped donors, around 81% belonged to the genetic ancestry cluster associated with self-reported Caucasian donors. Class I and class II HLA loci were covered by the typing at four-digit resolution. Five DR-DQ haplotypes were treated as single units for association and clustering because of strong linkage in the cohort. To predict cytomegalovirus infection status, the study combined high-throughput TCR immunosequencing, statistical association of individual TCRs with disease status, and machine learning. An earlier analysis of several hundred of the donors applied high-throughput TCR beta sequencing to assess whether each TCR beta V gene segment acted as functional or pseudogenic. Using immunosequencing, the study profiled T cell repertoires from 640 or so subjects and related those repertoires to cytomegalovirus serostatus. In a later genetic analysis, genome-wide SNP genotypes for about three fifths of the 666 donors were used, and that subset was treated as a discovery cohort. A later analysis re-examined previously published TCR beta repertoires from 500 to 700 donors and added high-resolution HLA genotyping to investigate patterns of TCR occurrence. Alongside the repertoire data, information on donor age, sex, ethnicity and CMV serostatus was compiled. Every discovery cohort repertoire had been produced on one sequencing platform. Rather than using new phenotypic data, the later analysis identified candidate immune exposures from TCR beta sequences and from how often those sequences occurred across donors. The study aimed to test whether signatures of past pathogen exposure could be identified by cataloging public T cell receptors. The number of typed donors differed by locus: roughly 629-640 for A, B, C, DRB1 and DQB1; 500 to 550 for DQA1; 606 for DPA1; and around 490 for DPB1. On average, roughly 240,000 unique TCR beta nucleotide sequences were sequenced per donor among 350 to 400 genotyped donors of the cohort, with roughly 19% of those sequences being non-productive. An early release that covered about 600 HLA-typed donors contained around 300 gigabases of sequencing data and some 87 million unique TCR sequences. Besides the first cohort of 550 to 750 subjects, a separate validation cohort made up of 120 different subjects was used.

The sample holds one count of this clone. It lacks a known antigen. Per-nucleotide qualities are absent, and no much larger clonotype sits a single base away. The paper's findings and limits, for the study overall: In a later analysis, the rate of TCR association differed among HLA loci, with DRB1 alleles having the most associated TCRs and HLA-C alleles having the fewest. A later analysis associated 17,000 or so TCR beta sequences with specific HLA alleles at a false discovery rate of 0.05. Presence/absence analyses assumed roughly uniform sequencing depth across donors, an assumption that may not hold. According to a later analysis, parvovirus B19, influenza, CMV and Epstein-Barr virus appeared linked to several top co-occurrence clusters. Three of the identified cytomegalovirus-associated TCR beta chains were confirmed in vitro to be specific for cytomegalovirus antigens. The authors suggested that the approach could potentially be extended to other disease states and immunological phenotypes. A further reported finding was that TCR beta sequences accurately predicted the HLA-A and HLA-B alleles for most subjects in the first cohort. Most TCR sequences were seen in very few donors, while some public TCRs were found in many individuals. Compared with the approximately 670-donor mean, donors in an Asian-associated ancestry cluster had fewer N-insertions in productive TCRs, according to a later genetic analysis. In an earlier analysis of approximately 590 of the donors, most TCR beta V segments appeared in productive rearrangements about 87% or about 30% of the time, broadly matching IMGT annotations. When HLA alleles, especially DR and DQ, strongly co-occurred, TCR associations were difficult to assign to individual alleles. Because HLA typing was missing for some donors at each locus, association tests included only the typed subset. Some IMGT-functional V segments, including TRBV6-2 and TRBV6-3, could not be distinguished by the 87-base-pair reads and were therefore excluded. V-gene and J-gene trimming of TCR beta chains was associated with a missense DCLRE1C variant in a later genetic analysis, and the association was replicated in an independent cohort. Correlated functional status among segregating V segments might be attributable to linkage disequilibrium, but an unknown experimental factor could not be ruled out. CMV serostatus was the only immune exposure information available for the cohort. In the study, approximately 150 TCR beta chains were listed as associated with cytomegalovirus. Around 16 rarely observed V segments, including chromosome 9 orphons, were excluded from the earlier analysis of some 590 of the donors because counts were too low. A group of highly shared sequence variants was considered likely to be a technical artifact of the sequencing pipeline. In a later analysis, most CMV-associated TCR beta chains were found to appear HLA-restricted, with HLA associations seemingly driven largely by CMV exposure. Cytomegalovirus status was reported to be diagnosed by the classifier with high specificity and sensitivity in both the original and validation cohorts. A later analysis found that HLA-associated TCR beta chains were more clonally expanded and had lower generation probabilities than equally common non-associated chains. This cohort had only TCR beta chains sequenced, and the lack of alpha or paired-chain data limited which features could be detected.

The cohort was made up of 500 to 800 healthy bone marrow donors. At the time of sampling, every cohort member was nominally healthy, though immune exposures that went unrecorded were likely present. The donor tested CMV seronegative and was one of the 352 seronegative cohort members. Every donor gave a peripheral blood sample, and the peripheral blood mononuclear cells from that sample were used for TCR beta sequencing. The Qiagen DNeasy Blood Extraction Kit was used to extract genomic DNA from the blood cell samples. The method was the immunoSEQ multiplex PCR assay. For the multiplex PCR, a mixture combining 60 forward primers for TCR Vbeta segments and 13 reverse primers for TCR Jbeta segments was used. Amplification of the CDR3 region of rearranged TCR beta genes was performed with a multiplex PCR assay on genomic DNA. The Illumina HiSeq System was used to sequence the amplified TCR beta libraries as 87-base-pair reads. On the authors' methods: In a later analysis, 80 million or so unique TCR beta chains were counted across the 690 or so repertoires, and about 10 million of these chains were shared by at least two donors. A nearest-neighbor algorithm error-corrected the raw reads and collapsed the reads into unique sequences, merging closely related sequences to remove PCR and sequencing errors. CDR3 sequences were aligned to IMGT reference sequences to assign V, D and J gene segments. Each retained sequence needed at least a six-nucleotide match to both a V gene segment and a J gene segment. Rearrangements were classified as productive when the CDR3 lacked stop codons and remained in frame with V and J, and all other rearrangements were classified as non-productive. Following IMGT convention, CDR3 was defined as the stretch from the second conserved V-encoded cysteine up to the conserved J-encoded phenylalanine. In an earlier analysis of 587 of the donors, sequences lacking an unambiguous match to a single V gene segment were excluded. An earlier analysis of some 610 of the donors called V segments functional above 56.7% productive rearrangements and segregating when the between-donor standard deviation exceeded 5%. A statistical classification framework was built for diagnosing cytomegalovirus status from the catalog of TCR beta chain sequences. A later analysis assigned V and J genes by comparing TCR nucleotide sequences with IMGT/GENE-DB human TR gene sequences. The TCRdist pipeline was used in a later analysis to assign CDR3 sequences and most-parsimonious VDJ recombination scenarios. A later analysis defined each TCR beta chain by its CDR3 amino acid sequence plus V-gene family, and excluded reads lacking a unique V-gene family. As a way to deal with suspected cross-contamination and a sequencing artifact, a later analysis dropped hundreds of nucleotide sequences that were highly shared and had low generation probability. A later analysis calculated a clonal expansion index for each public chain from normalized within-repertoire ranks of inferred template counts. A later analysis computed generation probabilities with a VDJ recombination model fitted to out-of-frame rearrangements, and checked the results against IGoR. In a later analysis, TCR-TCR, TCR-HLA and TCR-CMV co-occurrence was scored with hypergeometric tests, and a repertoire-size bias correction was applied to TCR pairs. In a later analysis, false discovery rates were estimated by permuting HLA or CMV assignments 20 times. A later analysis grouped co-occurring TCRs with DBSCAN, adding TCRdist sequence similarity when clustering within HLA-allele-positive subsets. Co-occurrence clustering excluded repertoires with fewer than 30,000 or more than 120,000 public chains, plus five with anomalous nucleotide sharing. The immuneACCESS repertoire file appears here via TCRdb, limited to in-frame rearrangements. These files lack a portion of the clones; in checked studies, under half of the deficit traces to unresolved V genes, and the cause of the others is not known. D and trimming come from the DNA, and the V and J calls and clone size come from that table. This sample lists about 160,000 clones; about 80% were detected once. The ten top clones hold 2.1% of the sample.

The CDR3, from cysteine to phenylalanine, totals 14 residues. Of the read, only the CDR3 DNA is kept; its 42 bases are in frame from base 1. The germline V gene supplies CDR1 SGHVS and CDR2 FQNEAQ. Trimming removed 6 bases from V and 2 bases from J, leaving 13 bases between the germline ends. This TCR was recovered from a man aged 40-50 years in good health and CMV-seronegative. The chain employs TRBV7-8 and TRBJ2-5, with the D gene not confidently named. The sample taken for sequencing was PBMCs. The base sequence is TGTGCCAGCAGTTATGCTAGGCCTCAAGAGACCCAGTACTTC. Translated, it gives CASSYARPQETQYF.